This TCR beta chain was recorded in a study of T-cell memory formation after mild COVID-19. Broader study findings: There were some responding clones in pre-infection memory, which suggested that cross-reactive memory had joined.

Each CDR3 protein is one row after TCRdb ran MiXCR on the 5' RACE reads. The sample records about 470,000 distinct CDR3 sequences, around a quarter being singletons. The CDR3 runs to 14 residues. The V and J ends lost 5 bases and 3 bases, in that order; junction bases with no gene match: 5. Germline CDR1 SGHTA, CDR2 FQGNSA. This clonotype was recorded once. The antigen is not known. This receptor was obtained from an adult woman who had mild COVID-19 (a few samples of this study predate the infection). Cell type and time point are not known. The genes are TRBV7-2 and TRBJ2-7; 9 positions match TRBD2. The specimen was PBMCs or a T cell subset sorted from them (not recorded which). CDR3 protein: CASSHRLADYEQYF. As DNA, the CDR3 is TGTGCCAGCAGCCATCGACTAGCGGACTACGAGCAGTACTTC.